This section outlines one TCR beta chain sequence together with its context. This receptor's antigen is unknown. Per-base qualities were not stored, and no clone one base away is much larger. Profiling of TCR beta VDJ combinations and CDR3 sequences used genomic DNA as the template. An Illumina HiSeq 2000 was the platform used for TCR repertoire sequencing. In the paper's pipeline: Repertoire assessment relied on Simpson's diversity index, CDR3 size and DJ length profiles, and TRBV/TRBJ rearrangement plots. Whichever DNA sequence was most abundant in the deep sequencing data was defined as the immunodominant clone. CDR3 amino acid sequences were screened for sharing across subjects and were compared with published repertoires and the VDJdb database. The public reads were quality trimmed at Q25 with fastp and then assembled into clones with MiXCR by TCRdb, keeping productive beta chains. For every CDR3 protein sequence, its rows merge into one entry that carries the most common genes and DNA. The V and J calls come from TCRdb's annotation, not from the publication. The sample table shows under 200,000 distinct CDR3 sequences, and approximately 44% are seen once. The ten biggest clones cover approximately 1% of the sample.

These data originate in a study of CD8+CD57+ T cells in acquired aplastic anemia (dated by TCRdb to the late 2010s). Concerning the study at large: DNA extracted from sorted CD4+ and CD8+ cells had a mean of around 3 ug, with a range of roughly 0.18 to 27.4 ug. Healthy donor samples averaged about 9.9 million reads for CD4+ and 11 million to 14 million for CD8+ cells. Study-wide findings and limitations: Some 30 CD8+ CDR3 sequences were shared between patients and controls but appeared highly expressed in patients and within their immunodominant clones. CD8+ Simpson's diversity did not differ significantly between patients and healthy controls (P=0.060).

The CDR3 spans 13 residues, from the cysteine through the phenylalanine. CDR3 DNA only is kept here, 39 bases in frame from base 1. Via the germline V gene (reference sequence), CDR1 is LNHDA and CDR2 SQIVND. V is trimmed back by 2 bases and J by 7 bases, and the junction contains 2 bases that no gene match accounts for. The study deep-sequenced TCR repertoires of sorted CD4+ and CD8+ blood T cells from severe aplastic anemia patients and healthy subjects. Ficoll-Paque density gradient centrifugation was used to isolate peripheral blood mononuclear cells. CD4+ and CD8+ T cells were sorted by FACS or magnetic beads before DNA extraction.

This TCR derives from a human donor in good health. Sequencing was carried out using sorted CD4+, CD8+, or CD8+CD57+ T cells (not recorded which) from PBMCs. The chain joins TRBV19 to TRBJ2-1, with 7 middle bases fitting TRBD1. Here the CDR3 is given as CASSINRGNEQFF. At the DNA level, the sequence is TGTGCCAGTAGTATAAACAGGGGTAATGAGCAGTTCTTC.